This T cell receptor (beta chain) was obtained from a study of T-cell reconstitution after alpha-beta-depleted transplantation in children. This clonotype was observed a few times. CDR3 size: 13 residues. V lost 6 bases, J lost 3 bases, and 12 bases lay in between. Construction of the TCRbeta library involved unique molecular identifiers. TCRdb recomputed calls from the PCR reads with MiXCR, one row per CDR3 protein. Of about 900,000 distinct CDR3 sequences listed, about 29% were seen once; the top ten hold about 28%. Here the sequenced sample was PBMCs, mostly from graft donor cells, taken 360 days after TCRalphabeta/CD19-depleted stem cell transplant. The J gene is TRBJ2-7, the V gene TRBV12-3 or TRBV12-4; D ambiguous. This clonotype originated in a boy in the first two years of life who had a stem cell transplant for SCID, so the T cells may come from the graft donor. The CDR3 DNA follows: TGTGCCAGCAGCCCCGACCTCCGCTACGAGCAGTACTTC. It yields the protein CASSPDLRYEQYF.